Listed here are 12 T cell receptor beta chains from one sample, sequenced in a study of blood T cell repertoires in COVID-19. Using immunoSEQ multiplex PCR, the repertoire was profiled, and TCRdb retains in-frame clones only, with some absent. The sample lists approximately 220,000 clones; around 85% were seen once. Sequenced sample: PBMCs or T cells enriched from blood (not recorded which). The receptor source for this set is a man aged 35 to 55 who had recovered from COVID-19.

The CDR3 nucleotides read TGTGCCAGCAGTTACTCGGAGGGCTCTGAAGCTTTCTTT. Its protein is CASSYSEGSEAFF. The rearrangement links TRBV6-5 to TRBJ1-1; D remains ambiguous. The germline V and J ends were trimmed by 0 bases and 6 bases, with 8 bases remaining between them. Germline V gives CDR1 MNHEY, CDR2 SVGAGI. CDR3 length: 13 amino acids.

The chain uses TRBV5-1 and TRBJ1-2, with a weak D call TRBD1 (6 bases). The CDR3 has 13 residues. V lost 3 bases and J 2 bases, leaving 8 bases between the germline ends. Germline CDR1 SGHRS, CDR2 YFSETQ. The CDR3 nucleotides read TGCGCCAGCAGCTCTGGACAGAACTATGGCTACACCTTC. Translating it yields CASSSGQNYGYTF.

V gene TRBV6-5 combines with J gene TRBJ1-5, with TRBD1 as a possible D gene (5 bases). CDR3 length: 14 residues. Trimming pared 8 bases from V and 0 bases from J, leaving 11 bases between. The germline V gene has CDR1 MNHEY and CDR2 SVGAGI. DNA of the CDR3: TGTGCCAGCCGGGAGGGGTATAGCAATCAGCCCCAGCATTTT. As protein: CASREGYSNQPQHF.

The CDR3 here is CASSQEGQSYGYTF. DNA for the CDR3: TGCGCCAGCAGCCAGGAGGGACAGAGCTATGGCTACACCTTC. V gene TRBV4-1 combines with J gene TRBJ1-2, with TRBD1 matching 7 bases. The CDR3 has 14 residues. V shed 3 bases and J 4 bases; nucleotides not matched to a gene: 5. Germline CDR1 reads MGHRA; CDR2 reads YSYEKL.

This chain connects TRBV7-2 to TRBJ2-2; the match to TRBD1 covers 10 bases. The CDR3 has 17 residues. Germline V gene lookup returns CDR1 SGHTA and CDR2 FQGNSA. With 4 bases clipped from V and 6 bases from J, the junction kept 11 bases outside the gene matches. CDR3 region: CASSWGYDRGRAGELFF. The CDR3, as DNA: TGTGCCAGCAGCTGGGGTTACGACAGGGGGCGGGCCGGGGAGCTGTTTTTT.

V usage is TRBV7-8 and J usage is TRBJ1-6; tentative D call: TRBD1 (5 bases). From germline, CDR1 is SGHVS and CDR2 FQNEAQ. The CDR3 spans 15 residues. Trimming left V 2 bases short and J 9 bases short, with 14 bases between. In DNA form, the CDR3 reads TGTGCCAGCAGCTTAACCGGGCAGGGCGGTTCACCCCTCCACTTT. Its translation is CASSLTGQGGSPLHF.

The V gene is TRBV2, the J gene TRBJ2-7; 9 nucleotides align to TRBD1. Per germline, CDR1 SNHLY and CDR2 FYNNEI. The CDR3 runs 15 residues. With V trimmed by 4 bases and J by 3 bases, 7 bases remained unmatched. CDR3 protein: CASSAPGTGSYEQYF. The CDR3 coding sequence is TGTGCCAGCAGTGCCCCCGGGACAGGGAGCTACGAGCAGTACTTC.

This chain connects TRBV28 to TRBJ2-1; 11 bases fit TRBD2. Germline V gene lookup returns CDR1 MDHEN and CDR2 SYDVKM. The CDR3 is 15 residues long. The V gene end was trimmed by 7 bases and the J gene end by 7 bases; junction bases not matched to a gene: 9. The CDR3 DNA reads as TGTGCCAGCACCGAACTAGCGGGAGAAGATAATGAGCAGTTCTTC. This gives the protein CASTELAGEDNEQFF. The complete variable domain, with remaining parts taken from reference TRBV28 and TRBJ2-1, reads DVKVTQSSRYLVKRTGEKVFLECVQDMDHENMFWYRQDPGLGLRLIYFSYDVKMKEKGDIPEGYSVSREKKERFSLILESASTNQTSMYLCASTELAGEDNEQFFGPGTRLTVL.

The chain joins TRBV28 to TRBJ2-3; 8 positions match TRBD2. V trimming: 9 bases; J trimming: 6 bases; junction bases outside the gene matches: 11. The germline CDR1 and CDR2 sequences are MDHEN and SYDVKM. The CDR3 loop spans 14 amino acids. CDR3 sequence reads: CASTTSGKADTQYF. CDR3 nucleotides: TGTGCCAGTACAACTAGCGGTAAGGCGGATACGCAGTATTTT.

V gene TRBV7-6 combines with J gene TRBJ2-1, with 10 bases aligning to TRBD2. V dropped 3 bases and J dropped 9; count of bases not matched to a gene: 8. Germline lookup yields CDR1 SGHVS and CDR2 FNYEAQ. The CDR3 loop spans 15 amino acids. The CDR3 nucleotides are TGTGCCAGCAGCTTCACTAGCGGGACTGTTGGTGAGCAGTTCTTC. It translates to CASSFTSGTVGEQFF. Based on the CDR3 plus reference TRBV7-6 and TRBJ2-1, the full variable domain is GAGVSQSPRYKVTKRGQDVALRCDPISGHVSLYWYRQALGQGPEFLTYFNYEAQQDKSGLPNDRFSAERPEGSISTLTIQRTEQRDSAMYRCASSFTSGTVGEQFFGPGTRLTVL.

This chain joins TRBV5-1 and TRBJ1-1; unclear D gene. Germline V gene sequence: CDR1 SGHRS, CDR2 YFSETQ. The CDR3 loop spans 12 amino acids. V gave up 1 base and J gave up 6 bases, with 7 bases separating them. CDR3 sequence reads: CASSLSGSEAFF. CDR3 DNA sequence: TGCGCCAGCAGCTTGAGCGGGTCTGAAGCTTTCTTT.

This chain links TRBV28 with TRBJ2-7, with TRBD1 matching 7 bases. This CDR3 spans 15 amino acids. The V and J ends lost 6 bases and 6 bases, in that order; junction bases with no gene match: 14. Germline CDR1 and CDR2: MDHEN and SYDVKM. The CDR3 here is CASSSLQGPLSEQYF. The CDR3 bases are TGTGCCAGCAGCAGTTTACAGGGGCCCCTCTCCGAGCAGTACTTC.